These T cell receptor beta chains were read from a single sample in a study of blood T cell repertoires in COVID-19. TCRdb's copy holds only in-frame clones and misses some; the assay was immunoSEQ multiplex PCR. The table shows about 270,000 clones, with roughly nine tenths occurring only once. Sequenced material: peripheral blood. These receptors were obtained from a man between 60 and 75 years old who had recovered from COVID-19. Each CDR3 is given with its conserved first and last residue. A D gene is named only where the DNA matches it firmly. Clone size is shown for a subset of rows, as once, few, many or a class of expanded clone.

v_call: TRBV30; d_call: NA; clone_size: NA; j_call: TRBJ2-1; cdr3_aa: CAWSGGGLDEQFF; cdr3_nt: TGTGCCTGGAGTGGGGGGGGGCTGGATGAGCAGTTCTTC
v_call: TRBV12-3/TRBV12-4; d_call: NA; clone_size: NA; j_call: TRBJ1-2; cdr3_aa: CAAATGYGYTF; cdr3_nt: TGTGCCGCAGCGACAGGTTATGGCTACACCTTC
v_call: TRBV18; d_call: NA; clone_size: NA; j_call: TRBJ1-1; cdr3_aa: CASSPSGTRYTEAFF; cdr3_nt: TGTGCCAGCTCACCTTCGGGAACCCGCTACACTGAAGCTTTCTTT
v_call: TRBV6-5; d_call: NA; clone_size: NA; j_call: TRBJ1-2; cdr3_aa: CASNKKGPNYGYTF; cdr3_nt: TGTGCCAGCAATAAGAAGGGGCCTAACTATGGCTACACCTTC
v_call: TRBV11-3; d_call: TRBD1; clone_size: NA; j_call: TRBJ2-1; cdr3_aa: CASSLGDRGGSYNEQFF; cdr3_nt: TGTGCCAGCAGCTTAGGGGACAGGGGAGGGAGTTACAATGAGCAGTTCTTC
v_call: TRBV24-1; d_call: NA; clone_size: NA; j_call: TRBJ1-5; cdr3_aa: CATSDPTDPNQPQHF; cdr3_nt: TGTGCCACCAGTGACCCGACAGATCCCAATCAGCCCCAGCATTTT
v_call: TRBV6-6; d_call: NA; clone_size: NA; j_call: TRBJ2-5; cdr3_aa: CASSYSLSSKAETQYF; cdr3_nt: TGTGCCAGCAGTTACTCCTTATCTAGCAAAGCCGAGACCCAGTACTTC
v_call: TRBV6-5; d_call: TRBD1; clone_size: few; j_call: TRBJ2-7; cdr3_aa: CASSYLQGASEQYF; cdr3_nt: TGTGCCAGCAGTTACTTACAGGGGGCTAGCGAGCAGTACTTC
v_call: TRBV11-2; d_call: TRBD1; clone_size: NA; j_call: TRBJ1-6; cdr3_aa: CASGKNRGSPLHF; cdr3_nt: TGTGCCAGCGGCAAGAACAGGGGTTCACCCCTCCACTTT
v_call: TRBV29-1; d_call: TRBD1; clone_size: few; j_call: TRBJ1-5; cdr3_aa: CSVTDRVGQPQHF; cdr3_nt: TGCAGCGTTACTGACAGGGTTGGACAGCCCCAGCATTTT
v_call: TRBV29-1; d_call: TRBD1; clone_size: NA; j_call: TRBJ1-2; cdr3_aa: CSASPTGYGYTF; cdr3_nt: TGCAGCGCTTCACCGACAGGGTATGGCTACACCTTC
v_call: TRBV9; d_call: TRBD1; clone_size: NA; j_call: TRBJ1-6; cdr3_aa: CASSGGQGGNSPLHF; cdr3_nt: TGTGCCAGCAGCGGGGGACAGGGAGGGAATTCACCCCTCCACTTT
v_call: TRBV29-1; d_call: NA; clone_size: once; j_call: TRBJ1-2; cdr3_aa: CSVEQGWANYGYTF; cdr3_nt: TGCAGCGTTGAGCAGGGATGGGCTAACTATGGCTACACCTTC
v_call: TRBV19; d_call: TRBD1; clone_size: once; j_call: TRBJ1-2; cdr3_aa: CASSGQGKGYTF; cdr3_nt: TGTGCCAGTAGTGGACAGGGGAAGGGCTACACCTTC
v_call: TRBV6-4; d_call: NA; clone_size: NA; j_call: TRBJ2-3; cdr3_aa: CASSDSLAGTDTQYF; cdr3_nt: TGTGCCAGCAGTGACTCACTAGCAGGCACAGATACGCAGTATTTT
v_call: TRBV4-2; d_call: NA; clone_size: NA; j_call: TRBJ1-1; cdr3_aa: CASSQERRTEAFF; cdr3_nt: TGTGCCAGCAGCCAAGAACGTCGGACAGAAGCTTTCTTT
v_call: TRBV5-4; d_call: TRBD1; clone_size: NA; j_call: TRBJ1-6; cdr3_aa: CASSLGQGDSPLHF; cdr3_nt: TGTGCCAGCAGCTTGGGTCAGGGGGATTCACCCCTCCACTTT
v_call: TRBV6-2/TRBV6-3; d_call: NA; clone_size: once; j_call: TRBJ1-1; cdr3_aa: CASSYSIANTEAFF; cdr3_nt: TGTGCCAGCAGTTACTCGATAGCCAACACTGAAGCTTTCTTT
v_call: TRBV6-5; d_call: TRBD1; clone_size: NA; j_call: TRBJ1-1; cdr3_aa: CASSYRTGGLYTEAFF; cdr3_nt: TGTGCCAGCAGTTACCGGACAGGGGGGTTGTACACTGAAGCTTTCTTT
v_call: TRBV9; d_call: TRBD2; clone_size: NA; j_call: TRBJ2-5; cdr3_aa: CASSPPGGGPQETQYF; cdr3_nt: TGTGCCAGCAGCCCTCCCGGCGGGGGGCCTCAAGAGACCCAGTACTTC
v_call: TRBV30; d_call: TRBD2; clone_size: NA; j_call: TRBJ2-3; cdr3_aa: CAWSRGLAGNTDTQYF; cdr3_nt: TGTGCCTGGAGTCGAGGACTAGCGGGGAACACAGATACGCAGTATTTT
v_call: TRBV11-2; d_call: NA; clone_size: NA; j_call: TRBJ2-7; cdr3_aa: CASSLDGRTGSYEQYF; cdr3_nt: TGTGCCAGCAGCTTAGATGGGAGGACAGGCTCCTACGAGCAGTACTTC
v_call: TRBV7-6; d_call: TRBD1; clone_size: NA; j_call: TRBJ1-1; cdr3_aa: CASSPRDRGPGTEAFF; cdr3_nt: TGTGCCAGCAGCCCCCGGGACAGGGGGCCTGGCACTGAAGCTTTCTTT
v_call: TRBV19; d_call: NA; clone_size: once; j_call: TRBJ1-3; cdr3_aa: CASSYSGNTIYF; cdr3_nt: TGTGCCAGCTCGTACTCTGGAAACACCATATATTTT
v_call: TRBV7-2; d_call: TRBD2; clone_size: NA; j_call: TRBJ2-1; cdr3_aa: CASSLGSFGGANEQFF; cdr3_nt: TGTGCCAGCAGCTTAGGGTCCTTCGGGGGGGCCAATGAGCAGTTCTTC
v_call: TRBV5-1; d_call: NA; clone_size: NA; j_call: TRBJ2-5; cdr3_aa: CASSPTALQETQYF; cdr3_nt: TGCGCCAGCAGCCCGACAGCGCTCCAAGAGACCCAGTACTTC
v_call: TRBV5-1; d_call: NA; clone_size: NA; j_call: TRBJ2-2; cdr3_aa: CASTASGTGELFF; cdr3_nt: TGCGCCAGCACCGCGTCTGGCACCGGGGAGCTGTTTTTT
v_call: TRBV14; d_call: NA; clone_size: NA; j_call: TRBJ2-1; cdr3_aa: CASSQVGNEQFF; cdr3_nt: TGTGCCAGCAGCCAAGTCGGCAATGAGCAGTTCTTC
v_call: TRBV7-8; d_call: NA; clone_size: NA; j_call: TRBJ1-5; cdr3_aa: CASSQDNSNQPQHF; cdr3_nt: TGTGCCAGCAGCCAAGACAATAGCAATCAGCCCCAGCATTTT
v_call: TRBV29-1; d_call: TRBD1; clone_size: NA; j_call: TRBJ1-5; cdr3_aa: CSVGTGGNQPQHF; cdr3_nt: TGCAGCGTCGGCACAGGGGGAAATCAGCCCCAGCATTTT
v_call: TRBV12-5; d_call: NA; clone_size: once; j_call: TRBJ2-2; cdr3_aa: CASGQGYTGELFF; cdr3_nt: TGTGCTAGTGGACAGGGTTACACCGGGGAGCTGTTTTTT
v_call: TRBV4-1; d_call: NA; clone_size: few; j_call: TRBJ1-6; cdr3_aa: CASSLMKWASPLHF; cdr3_nt: TGCGCCAGCAGCCTAATGAAGTGGGCGTCACCCCTCCACTTT
v_call: TRBV5-4; d_call: TRBD2; clone_size: NA; j_call: TRBJ2-3; cdr3_aa: CASSSRLAGGLDTQYF; cdr3_nt: TGTGCCAGCAGCTCAAGACTAGCGGGGGGGTTAGATACGCAGTATTTT
v_call: TRBV5-5; d_call: TRBD1; clone_size: NA; j_call: TRBJ1-1; cdr3_aa: CASSLTKTGPVNTEAFF; cdr3_nt: TGTGCCAGCAGCTTGACGAAGACAGGGCCGGTGAACACTGAAGCTTTCTTT
v_call: TRBV5-6; d_call: NA; clone_size: NA; j_call: TRBJ2-3; cdr3_aa: CASSPSWSGSTDTQYF; cdr3_nt: TGTGCCAGCAGCCCTTCCTGGAGCGGGAGCACAGATACGCAGTATTTT
v_call: TRBV9; d_call: TRBD2; clone_size: NA; j_call: TRBJ2-3; cdr3_aa: CASSVSLAGVADTQYF; cdr3_nt: TGTGCCAGCAGCGTTAGTCTAGCGGGGGTGGCAGATACGCAGTATTTT
v_call: TRBV27; d_call: TRBD1; clone_size: once; j_call: TRBJ1-2; cdr3_aa: CASSSDRGQYGYTF; cdr3_nt: TGTGCCAGCAGTTCGGACAGGGGGCAGTATGGCTACACCTTC
v_call: TRBV12-3/TRBV12-4; d_call: NA; clone_size: NA; j_call: TRBJ1-1; cdr3_aa: CASSSRGEAFF; cdr3_nt: TGTGCCAGCAGTTCAAGGGGGGAAGCTTTCTTT
v_call: TRBV4-1; d_call: NA; clone_size: NA; j_call: TRBJ1-5; cdr3_aa: CASSQDGYRDSKPQHF; cdr3_nt: TGCGCCAGCAGCCAAGATGGATACAGGGATTCGAAGCCCCAGCATTTT
v_call: TRBV5-1; d_call: TRBD1; clone_size: NA; j_call: TRBJ1-2; cdr3_aa: CASSLPVGDRAAGYTF; cdr3_nt: TGCGCCAGCAGCTTGCCCGTAGGGGACAGGGCGGCGGGATACACCTTC
v_call: TRBV27; d_call: TRBD1; clone_size: once; j_call: TRBJ1-4; cdr3_aa: CASRYRGNEKLFF; cdr3_nt: TGTGCCAGCAGATACAGGGGAAATGAAAAACTGTTTTTT
v_call: TRBV28; d_call: NA; clone_size: few; j_call: TRBJ1-1; cdr3_aa: CASSSGVRVQRGIEAFF; cdr3_nt: TGTGCCAGCAGTTCGGGTGTAAGGGTCCAACGGGGGATTGAAGCTTTCTTT
v_call: TRBV27; d_call: NA; clone_size: NA; j_call: TRBJ1-2; cdr3_aa: CASSLSGSSYGYTF; cdr3_nt: TGTGCCAGCAGTTTATCGGGCAGTTCCTATGGCTACACCTTC
v_call: TRBV7-3; d_call: NA; clone_size: NA; j_call: TRBJ2-3; cdr3_aa: CASSAAGMGTDTQYF; cdr3_nt: TGTGCCAGCAGCGCCGCGGGGATGGGTACAGATACGCAGTATTTT